This is a list of T cell receptor beta chains from one sample in a study of response to subunit inactivated influenza vaccine. TCRdb recomputed calls from the RT-PCR reads with MiXCR, one row per CDR3 protein. The data contain approximately 700,000 distinct CDR3 sequences, approximately 15% of them singletons. Sequenced here: PBMCs from blood, sampled 14 days before vaccination. The receptors were sampled from a man aged 45-65 years who received an inactivated influenza vaccine. Each CDR3 is given with its conserved first and last residue. D genes are given only for firm matches. Size values are once, few and many counts, or a class for expanded clones, and some rows have none.

length	V	D	size	J	DNA	CDR3
16	TRBV7-9	TRBD1	NA	TRBJ2-2	TGTGCCAGCAGCCGGAGAAAGGGGGCCAGCACCGGGGAGCTGTTTTTT	CASSRRKGASTGELFF
15	TRBV5-4	NA	NA	TRBJ2-1	TGTGCCAGCAGCTTGGCACAGGGATCTCACAATGAGCAGTTCTTC	CASSLAQGSHNEQFF
16	TRBV3-1	NA	few	TRBJ2-3	TGTGCCAGCAGCCAAGGGCTAGCTGTCAGGTCAGATACGCAGTATTTT	CASSQGLAVRSDTQYF
13	TRBV29-1	NA	many	TRBJ2-7	TGCAGCGTTGATGCTGGAGGGAACTACGAGCAGTACTTC	CSVDAGGNYEQYF
13	TRBV10-3	TRBD2	NA	TRBJ2-5	TGTGCCATCGGCGGGGGGGAGCGCGGGACCCAGTACTTC	CAIGGGERGTQYF
14	TRBV12-3/TRBV12-4	NA	NA	TRBJ2-3	TGTGCCAGCAAATTGGGGCGGCCGACAGATACGCAGTATTTT	CASKLGRPTDTQYF
11	TRBV11-2	TRBD2	NA	TRBJ2-1	TGTGCCAGCAGCTTAAGCGGGAAAACGCTCTTC	CASSLSGKTLF
15	TRBV15	NA	NA	TRBJ1-5	TGTGCCACCAGCAGAGATTTCAGGGGTTGGCAGCCCCAGCATTTT	CATSRDFRGWQPQHF
16	TRBV28	TRBD1	few	TRBJ2-3	TGTGCCAGCAGTTTCGACAGGGCAGGAGCGACAGATACGCAGTATTTT	CASSFDRAGATDTQYF
16	TRBV28	TRBD2	NA	TRBJ2-7	TGTGCCAGCAGTCCCCAGTGGAGCGGGGGTTCCTACGAGCAGTACTTC	CASSPQWSGGSYEQYF
13	TRBV2	NA	NA	TRBJ1-4	TGTGCCAGCAGTGAGGGGCCTAATGAAAAACTGTTTTTT	CASSEGPNEKLFF
16	TRBV4-1	NA	NA	TRBJ1-5	TGCGCCAGCAGCCAAGGAGTAGGGATTCAGGTTGAGCCCCAGCATTTT	CASSQGVGIQVEPQHF
15	TRBV29-1	TRBD2	many	TRBJ2-1	TGCAGCGTTGAAGGAGGACTAGCGGGAGCGTATGAGCAGTTCTTC	CSVEGGLAGAYEQFF
14	TRBV6-2/TRBV6-3	NA	NA	TRBJ2-1	TGTGCCAGCAGTATCCGCAGGACGCACGGTGAGCAGTTCTTC	CASSIRRTHGEQFF
15	TRBV10-3	NA	NA	TRBJ2-7	TGTGCCATCAGTGAACCGGACCCAGAACACTACGAGCAGTACTTC	CAISEPDPEHYEQYF
12	TRBV29-1	NA	NA	TRBJ2-1	TGCAGCGTTGAAGATTTCAGGGGTGAGCAGTTCTTC	CSVEDFRGEQFF
13	TRBV10-3	TRBD1	few	TRBJ2-7	TGTGCCATCAGAGGACAGGGGCCCTACGAGCAGTACTTC	CAIRGQGPYEQYF
14	TRBV7-8	NA	few	TRBJ1-2	TGTGCCAGCAGCTTAAAGGGGGTCGCGGTTGGCTACACCTTC	CASSLKGVAVGYTF
16	TRBV28	TRBD1	many	TRBJ1-5	TGTGCCAGCAGCCGATCCGGGACAGGGGGTCCTCAGCCCCAGCATTTT	CASSRSGTGGPQPQHF
13	TRBV29-1	TRBD2	many	TRBJ2-5	TGCAGCGTTGTACGGGGGGGTCAAGAGACCCAGTACTTC	CSVVRGGQETQYF
16	TRBV4-2	TRBD2	NA	TRBJ2-5	TGTGCCAGCAGCCAAGTACTAGCGGGAGGCCAAGAGACCCAGTACTTC	CASSQVLAGGQETQYF
11	TRBV12-3/TRBV12-4	NA	few	TRBJ2-7	TGTGCCAGCAGTGGGACGTCCAACTTCGCCTTC	CASSGTSNFAF
17	TRBV5-1	NA	NA	TRBJ2-4	TGCGCCAGCAGCTCACTTGGTTCGGGAGTTGCCAAAAACATTCAGTACTTC	CASSSLGSGVAKNIQYF
13	TRBV12-3/TRBV12-4	NA	NA	TRBJ1-6	TGTGCCAGCAGACCTTACAGGGATTCACCCCTCCACTTT	CASRPYRDSPLHF
18	TRBV10-3	TRBD2	once	TRBJ2-1	TGTGCCATCAGCTTGGGCCTCACTAGCGGGGGGGCGAGAAGTGAGCAGTTCTTC	CAISLGLTSGGARSEQFF
15	TRBV30	TRBD1	NA	TRBJ2-3	TGTGCCTGGAGTGCAGAAACAGGGGGAATAGATACGCAGTATTTT	CAWSAETGGIDTQYF
17	TRBV2	NA	medium-sized	TRBJ2-4	TGTGCCAGCAGTGAATTGAGCGAAACGCTAGCCAAAAACATTCAGTACTTC	CASSELSETLAKNIQYF
17	TRBV29-1	NA	few	TRBJ2-1	TGCAGCGTTGTAGAGTTTCAATGGCTGGGGACGCGCAATGAGCAGTTCTTC	CSVVEFQWLGTRNEQFF
14	TRBV10-3	TRBD1	few	TRBJ2-5	TGTGCCATCAGTGAAAGACAGGGGGTTGAGACCCAGTACTTC	CAISERQGVETQYF
13	TRBV29-1	TRBD1	few	TRBJ1-2	TGCAGCGTCGCCCGGGACAGGGGTAATGGCTACACCTTC	CSVARDRGNGYTF
14	TRBV20-1	NA	few	TRBJ2-3	TGCAGTGCTGGAACCAGGCGCAGCACAGATACGCAGTATTTT	CSAGTRRSTDTQYF
14	TRBV20-1	NA	many	TRBJ2-7	TGCAGTGTTAATGCGCAGTCGAGCTCCTACGAGCAGTACTTC	CSVNAQSSSYEQYF
15	TRBV6-2/TRBV6-3	TRBD2	NA	TRBJ2-5	TGTGCCAGCAGACCCCAGCGGGGACTTCAAGAGACCCAGTACTTC	CASRPQRGLQETQYF
15	TRBV11-2	NA	NA	TRBJ2-5	TGTGCCAGCAGCTTACCTGGGACTTGGCAAGAGACCCAGTACTTC	CASSLPGTWQETQYF
17	TRBV12-3/TRBV12-4	TRBD2	few	TRBJ2-1	TGTGCCAGCAGTTTAAACTCGGGGCGGGGGGGCCGCAATGAGCAGTTCTTC	CASSLNSGRGGRNEQFF
15	TRBV7-2	NA	few	TRBJ1-2	TGTGCCAGCAGCTTAGTCTTCGGCGGCCCGGCGGGCTACACCTTC	CASSLVFGGPAGYTF
16	TRBV6-2/TRBV6-3	NA	NA	TRBJ2-1	TGTGCCAGCAGTTACTCGATTACATTCCAGTACAATGAGCAGTTCTTC	CASSYSITFQYNEQFF
18	TRBV14	TRBD2	NA	TRBJ2-1	TGTGCCAGCAGCGCTAGGGGTAGGTTCCGGGGGGACTACAATGAGCAGTTCTTC	CASSARGRFRGDYNEQFF
15	TRBV4-2	NA	NA	TRBJ1-1	TGTGCCAGCAGCCAAGAGGTTACGCGGAACACTGAAGCTTTCTTT	CASSQEVTRNTEAFF
19	TRBV6-5	TRBD2	NA	TRBJ2-3	TGTGCCAGCAGTTACAAGCGGGGGGTAACCCCTCTTAGCACAGATACGCAGTATTTT	CASSYKRGVTPLSTDTQYF
15	TRBV28	NA	many	TRBJ2-3	TGTGCCAGCAGTTTAGAGCGGAGTAGCACAGATACGCAGTATTTT	CASSLERSSTDTQYF